This is a list of T cell receptor beta chains from one sample in a study of post-analysis software for immune sequencing data. Via MiXCR, TCRdb re-called the PCR reads, giving one row per CDR3 protein. Among about 460,000 distinct CDR3 sequences listed, 40% to 55% were seen once. Sequencing input: blood. The receptors stem from a girl under 18 with multiple sclerosis. Each CDR3 is given with its conserved first and last residue. The order of the fields is clone size, J gene, V gene, D gene, CDR3 protein, CDR3 DNA. D genes are given only for firm matches. Not every row has a clone size; where given, it reads once, few, many or a size class.

>few|TRBJ2-4|TRBV7-9|TRBD1
CASSLATGDSAKNIQYF
TGTGCCAGCAGCTTAGCGACAGGGGACTCAGCCAAAAACATTCAGTACTTC
>few|TRBJ2-3|TRBV27|NA
CASSFYGDTQYF
TGTGCCAGCAGTTTTTACGGGGATACGCAGTATTTT
>few|TRBJ2-1|TRBV12-3/TRBV12-4|TRBD2
CASSLALGGRAYNEQFF
TGTGCCAGCAGTTTAGCGCTTGGCGGGAGGGCCTACAATGAGCAGTTCTTC
>NA|TRBJ1-2|TRBV10-3|NA
CAISGGNYGYTF
TGTGCCATCAGTGGCGGAAACTATGGCTACACCTTC
>NA|TRBJ1-2|TRBV5-5|NA
CASSLVGRGRNGYTF
TGTGCCAGCAGCTTGGTAGGTAGGGGTCGGAATGGCTACACCTTC
>few|TRBJ2-7|TRBV7-6|TRBD1
CASSFPGTEYEQYF
TGTGCCAGCAGCTTCCCCGGGACAGAATACGAGCAGTACTTC
>many|TRBJ2-5|TRBV20-1|TRBD2
CSATQDSGPTQETQYF
TGCAGTGCCACTCAGGATAGCGGGCCAACACAAGAGACCCAGTACTTC
>few|TRBJ2-7|TRBV12-3/TRBV12-4|TRBD1
CASSARGTGSNYEQYF
TGTGCCAGCAGTGCCCGCGGGACAGGGTCCAACTACGAGCAGTACTTC
>few|TRBJ1-4|TRBV7-9|NA
CASSLTYEKLFF
TGTGCCAGCAGCCTAACATACGAAAAACTGTTTTTT
>NA|TRBJ2-1|TRBV27|NA
CASSFNYNEQFF
TGTGCCAGCAGTTTCAACTACAATGAGCAGTTCTTC
>NA|TRBJ2-7|TRBV4-1|TRBD2
CASSQETLIAGLSSYEQYF
TGCGCCAGCAGCCAAGAAACACTAATAGCGGGGTTAAGCTCCTACGAGCAGTACTTC
>NA|TRBJ2-1|TRBV20-1|TRBD1
CSAPWTGGNYNEQFF
TGCAGTGCTCCCTGGACAGGCGGAAATTACAATGAGCAGTTCTTC
>NA|TRBJ1-1|TRBV29-1|NA
CSVTGQTNTETFF
TGCAGCGTAACGGGACAAACGAACACTGAAACTTTCTTT
>NA|TRBJ2-7|TRBV9|TRBD1
CASSKSPGQLYEQYF
TGTGCCAGCAGCAAGAGCCCGGGACAGTTATACGAGCAGTACTTC
>NA|TRBJ2-5|TRBV5-1|NA
CASSSAPTDQETQYF
TGCGCCAGCAGCTCGGCCCCGACAGATCAGGAGACCCAGTACTTC
>NA|TRBJ2-2|TRBV12-3/TRBV12-4|TRBD2
CACSFFGLAEKSRTGELFF
TGTGCCTGCAGTTTTTTTGGACTAGCGGAAAAGTCGCGCACCGGGGAGCTGTTTTTT
>NA|TRBJ2-3|TRBV4-2|TRBD2
CASSPELAGGADTQYF
TGTGCCAGCAGCCCAGAACTAGCGGGAGGTGCAGATACGCAGTATTTT
>few|TRBJ2-5|TRBV28|NA
CASSLTGKGEETQYF
TGTGCCAGCAGTCTAACAGGGAAGGGGGAAGAGACCCAGTACTTC
>few|TRBJ1-2|TRBV5-5|NA
CASSSWGASYTF
TGTGCCAGCAGCTCCTGGGGAGCGAGCTACACCTTC
>NA|TRBJ2-1|TRBV4-2|TRBD2
CASSRRGTSGESSYNEQFF
TGTGCCAGCAGCCGGCGAGGGACTAGCGGGGAGAGCTCCTACAATGAGCAGTTCTTC
>few|TRBJ2-7|TRBV4-1|TRBD2
CASSQVRPGLAGTAYEQYF
TGCGCCAGCAGCCAAGTGAGGCCGGGACTAGCGGGGACCGCCTACGAGCAGTACTTC
>NA|TRBJ2-3|TRBV7-9|TRBD1
CASSLVMRTGTADTQYF
TGTGCCAGCAGCTTAGTTATGCGGACAGGGACGGCAGATACGCAGTATTTT